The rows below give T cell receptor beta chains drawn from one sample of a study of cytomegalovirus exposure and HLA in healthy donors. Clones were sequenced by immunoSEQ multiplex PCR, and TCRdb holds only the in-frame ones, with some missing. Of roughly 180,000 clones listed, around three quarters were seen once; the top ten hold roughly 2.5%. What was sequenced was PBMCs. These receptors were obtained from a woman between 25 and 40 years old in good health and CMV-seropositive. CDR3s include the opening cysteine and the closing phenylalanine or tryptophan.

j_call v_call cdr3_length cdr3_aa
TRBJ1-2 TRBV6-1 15 CASSERWEEPYGYTF
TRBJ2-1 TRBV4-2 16 CASSQESGSSYNEQFF
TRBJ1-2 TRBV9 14 CASSVGGASQLYTF
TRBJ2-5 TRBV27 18 CASSPRGLAGAFGETQYF
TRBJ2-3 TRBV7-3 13 CASSLGRTDTQYF
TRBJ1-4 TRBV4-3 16 CASSQAFTGTQGKLFF
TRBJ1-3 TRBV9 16 CASSVQTGLSGNTIYF
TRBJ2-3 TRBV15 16 CATSRGGGSSTDTQYF
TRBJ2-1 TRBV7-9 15 CASSSQGAGYNEQFF
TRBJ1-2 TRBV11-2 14 CASSSRRVNYGYTF
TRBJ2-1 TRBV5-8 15 CASSLGTSSYNEQFF
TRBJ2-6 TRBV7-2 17 CASSLSGGAGGANVLTF
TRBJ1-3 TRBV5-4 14 CASSLGGYGNTIYF
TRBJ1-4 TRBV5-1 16 CASSLGDRPSNEKLFF
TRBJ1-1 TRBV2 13 CASTGQMNTEAFF
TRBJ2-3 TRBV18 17 CASSPGQGGTRTDAQYF
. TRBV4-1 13 CASSHPLRGEQYF
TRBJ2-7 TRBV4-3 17 CASSQEKFGRITYEQYF
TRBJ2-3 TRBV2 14 CASSESSGVDTQYF
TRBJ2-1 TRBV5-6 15 CASRLRGGSYNEQFF
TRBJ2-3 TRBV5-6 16 CASSLGHGAHTDTQYF
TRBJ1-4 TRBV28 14 CASSFGGSFEKLFF
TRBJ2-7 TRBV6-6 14 CASHLEGAVYEQYF
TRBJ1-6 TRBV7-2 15 CASSEQGSNNSPLHF
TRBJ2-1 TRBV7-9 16 CASSPGRASGYNEQFF
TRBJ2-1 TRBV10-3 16 CAISDGSAGPYNEQFF
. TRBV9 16 CASSVGQGSGSYEQYF
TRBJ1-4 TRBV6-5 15 CASSYSGHPNEKLFF
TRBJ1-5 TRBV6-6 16 CASTRGQGYSNQPQHF
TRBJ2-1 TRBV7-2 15 CASSFMIATYNEQFF
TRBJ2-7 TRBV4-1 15 CASSQTLGGGYEQYF
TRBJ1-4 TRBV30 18 CAWSVPRPHSGGNEKLFF
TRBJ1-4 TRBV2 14 CASSPDRSNEKLFF
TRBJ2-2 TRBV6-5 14 CASSRHRNTGELFF
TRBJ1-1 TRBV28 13 CASSFRDKGEAFF
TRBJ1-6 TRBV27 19 CASSSSAGTLSSYNSPLHF
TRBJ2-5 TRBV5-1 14 CASSSGQVREAQYF
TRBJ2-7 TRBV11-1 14 CASSPGTASYEQYF
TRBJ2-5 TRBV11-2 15 CASSLVAGGIGTQYF
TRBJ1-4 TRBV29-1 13 CSVEPDRGAKLFF
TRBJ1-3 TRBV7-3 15 CASSSYQGPGNTIYF
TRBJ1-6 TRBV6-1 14 CASSEYRGNSPLHF
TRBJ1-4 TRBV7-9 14 CASSSPGSGEKLFF
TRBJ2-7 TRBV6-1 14 CASSDRGRAYEQYF
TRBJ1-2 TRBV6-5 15 CASTRGALPFDGYTF
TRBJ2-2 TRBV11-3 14 CASSSTGRTGELFF
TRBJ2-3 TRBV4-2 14 CASSPAGGLDTQYF
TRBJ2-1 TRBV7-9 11 CASSFENEQFF
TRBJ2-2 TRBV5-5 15 CASSPGQGNTGELFF
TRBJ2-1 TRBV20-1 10 CSPGGAEQFF
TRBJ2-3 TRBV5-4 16 CASSLRLAGSGDTQYF
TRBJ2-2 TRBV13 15 CASRIAGANTGELFF
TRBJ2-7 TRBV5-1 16 CASRPPGTETLYEQYF
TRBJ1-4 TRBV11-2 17 CASSFRGRGTWGEKLFF
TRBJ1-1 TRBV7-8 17 CASSLIGTRALNTEAFF
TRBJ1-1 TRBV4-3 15 CASSQEAGTGLKAFF